The 14 T cell receptor beta chains in this list originate from one sample, sequenced in a study of spatial heterogeneity in lung cancer. Indicated time point: sample taken at primary tumor resection. From tumor, nontumor lung or frozen PBMC, whole RNA was taken unsorted for sequencing. From the 5' RACE reads, TCRdb called clonotypes with MiXCR, one entry per CDR3 protein. Of about 4,100 distinct CDR3 sequences in the sample, 53% were seen once. This sample comprised PBMCs, obtained at surgery. All receptors come from a female donor with early-stage non-small cell lung cancer.

This clonotype was recorded a few times. This beta chain appears as a stray read in a library generated for alpha chains; its size is not informative. The rearrangement links TRBV27 to TRBJ2-3; D gene uncertain. Trimming shortened V by 1 base and J by 6 bases, and 11 bases separated the two germline ends. There are 14 residues in the CDR3. CDR1 MNHEY and CDR2 SMNVEV come from the germline V gene (reference sequence). The CDR3 coding sequence is TGTGCCAGCAGTTTATACAGAGCAGGCGATACGCAGTATTTT. The encoded protein is CASSLYRAGDTQYF.

Of note for this clonotype: Found in a library prepared for alpha chains, this beta chain is an off-target read, and its abundance has little meaning. The chain uses TRBV11-1 and TRBJ2-3; weak D call: TRBD1 (6 bases). Germline V lookup: CDR1 SGHAT, CDR2 FQDESV (reference sequence). The CDR3 is 15 amino acids. V was shortened by 4 bases and J by 2 bases, with 13 bases between the two germline ends. The CDR3 is CASSSRGISTDTQYF. CDR3 bases: TGTGCCAGCAGCTCGAGGGGGATTTCCACAGATACGCAGTATTTT.

Details on this clonotype: This beta chain lies outside the target of a library built for alpha chains; its clone size means little. The chain joins TRBV6-5 to TRBJ1-4, with D perhaps matching TRBD1 (6 bases). The CDR3 spans 15 residues. Germline lookup yields CDR1 MNHEY and CDR2 SVGAGI. Trimming removed 0 bases at V and 7 bases at J, with 12 bases between. The CDR3 sequence is CASSYSSRGGEKLFF. The CDR3 bases are TGTGCCAGCAGTTACTCGAGCAGGGGAGGTGAAAAACTGTTTTTT.

As for this clonotype: This beta chain was picked up by a library intended for alpha chains and is off target, so its count carries little meaning. The V gene is TRBV4-2, the J gene TRBJ2-3; TRBD1 matches at 11 bases. The CDR3 loop spans 17 amino acids. Germline CDR1 and CDR2: LGHNA and YNFKEQ. The V gene end was trimmed by 4 bases and the J gene end by 1 base; junction bases not matched to a gene: 7. The CDR3 spells CASSRKGQGVGTDTQYF. The CDR3, as DNA: TGTGCCAGCAGCCGCAAGGGACAGGGGGTCGGCACAGATACGCAGTATTTT.

This clonotype has only a few counts. For a library built for alpha chains, this beta chain is a stray read; little rests on its size. The chain links TRBV6-5 to TRBJ2-1, with TRBD1 matching 7 bases. The CDR3 is 15 residues long. Trimming at V came to 3 bases and at J to 5 bases, leaving 7 bases not matched to a gene. CDR1 is MNHEY, CDR2 SVGAGI, per germline. CDR3 in amino acids: CASSYRPDRDNEQFF. The CDR3 DNA reads as TGTGCCAGCAGTTATCGCCCTGACAGGGACAATGAGCAGTTCTTC.

To note about this clonotype: As an off-target read in a library built for alpha chains, this beta chain has a frequency of little significance. V is TRBV7-8 and J is TRBJ2-1; 7 bases map to TRBD1. The CDR3 length is 14 residues. CDR1 and CDR2 (germline): SGHVS, FQNEAQ. Unmatched junction bases numbered 7, after V lost 8 bases and J lost 3 bases. CDR3 nucleotides: TGTGCCAGCTTAAAGGACAGGTTCTACAATGAGCAGTTCTTC. Translation: CASLKDRFYNEQFF.

This clonotype was seen more than once but under ten times. Little can be read into the size of this beta chain, an off-target read in a library designed for alpha chains. This chain joins TRBV5-4 and TRBJ2-3; no reliable D call. The germline gives CDR1 SGHNT, CDR2 YYREEE (reference sequence). V lost 5 bases and J lost 6, with 7 bases in between. The CDR3 spans 11 residues. For the CDR3, the DNA is TGTGCCAGCAGATTCGCGGATACGCAGTATTTT. Translated, it gives CASRFADTQYF.

About this clonotype itself: Because the library targeted alpha chains, this beta chain is an off-target read whose size means little. The rearrangement links TRBV10-3 to TRBJ2-1, with 11 bases aligning to TRBD1. CDR1 and CDR2 from the germline V gene are ENHRY and SYGVKD. The V and J ends lost 4 bases and 8 bases, in that order; junction bases with no gene match: 7. The CDR3 loop spans 15 amino acids. This chain's CDR3 is CAISGPGQGVDEQFF. For the CDR3, the DNA is TGTGCCATCAGTGGACCGGGACAGGGGGTCGATGAGCAGTTCTTC.

Concerning this clonotype itself: Because the library targeted alpha chains, this beta chain is an off-target read whose size means little. The CDR3 reads CASSFTAGGSGDTQYF. As DNA, the CDR3 is TGTGCCAGCAGCTTCACCGCAGGGGGTTCCGGAGATACGCAGTATTTT. The chain is built from TRBV7-3 and TRBJ2-3, with 7 bases fitting TRBD1. This CDR3 is 16 amino acids long. Per germline, CDR1 SGHTA and CDR2 FQGTGA. V shed 3 bases and J 5 bases; nucleotides not matched to a gene: 11.

This clonotype is large within its sample. Within a library made for alpha chains, this beta chain is off target, and its count is uninformative. The V gene is TRBV6-4, the J gene TRBJ2-1, with 7 bases matching TRBD2. Trimming took 6 bases from V and 4 from J; bases not matched to a gene: 6. Germline CDR1 MRHNA, CDR2 SNTAGT. The CDR3 runs to 14 residues. The CDR3 DNA reads TGTGCCAGCAGCGCTAGCGGCACTTACAATGAGCAGTTCTTC. Protein: CASSASGTYNEQFF.

This clonotype was seen a handful of times. This beta chain turned up in a library designed for alpha chains; as an off-target read, its abundance says little. The V call is TRBV16, the J call TRBJ1-1; D remains ambiguous. The germline V and J ends were trimmed by 3 bases and 6 bases, with 14 bases remaining between them. Germline CDR1 and CDR2: KGHSY and FQNENV. The CDR3 has 14 amino acids. In nucleotides, the CDR3 is TGTGCCAGCAGCCATTCTGGGCGCCCGGCTGAAGCTTTCTTT. Its translation: CASSHSGRPAEAFF. Together with reference TRBV16 and TRBJ1-1, the CDR3 gives the full variable domain: GEEVAQTPKHLVRGEGQKAKLYCAPIKGHSYVFWYQQVLKNEFKFLISFQNENVFDETGMPKERFSAKCLPNSPCSLEIQATKLEDSAVYFCASSHSGRPAEAFFGQGTRLTVV.

In the case of this clonotype: This beta chain is off target for a library built for alpha chains, so its abundance means little. The V call is TRBV5-1, the J call TRBJ2-3, with TRBD2 identical over 9 bases. After removal of 5 bases from V and 1 base from J, the junction contained 8 bases not matched to a gene. CDR3 length equals 16 residues. Germline loops: CDR1 SGHRS, CDR2 YFSETQ. CDR3 region: CASRPNPSGGTDTQYF. CDR3 nucleotides: TGCGCCAGCAGACCAAATCCTAGCGGGGGCACAGATACGCAGTATTTT.

As regards this clonotype: This beta chain is a stray sequence in a library constructed for alpha chains; its clone size is not meaningful. This chain joins TRBV7-6 and TRBJ2-5; 11 positions agree with TRBD2. The CDR3 sequence is 14 residues long. V lost 5 bases and J lost 7; bases outside the gene matches: 6. Germline V gene lookup returns CDR1 SGHVS and CDR2 FNYEAQ. DNA for the CDR3: TGTGCCAGCAGCCAAACTAGCGGGAGCGGGACCCAGTACTTC. It yields the protein CASSQTSGSGTQYF.

Concerning this clonotype: Within a library made for alpha chains, this beta chain is off target, and its count is uninformative. CDR3 DNA sequence: TGTGCCAGCAGTTGTGCGTACGTGGGGGGCGTTCATTCAAGCGAGCAGTACGTC. Translating it yields CASSCAYVGGVHSSEQYV. This chain connects TRBV6-2 or TRBV6-3 to TRBJ2-7; D possibly matches TRBD1 or TRBD2 (6 bases each). V was trimmed by 4 bases and J by 6 bases, leaving 28 bases between them. Germline CDR1 is MNHEY and CDR2 is SVGEGT. CDR3 length: 18 amino acids.